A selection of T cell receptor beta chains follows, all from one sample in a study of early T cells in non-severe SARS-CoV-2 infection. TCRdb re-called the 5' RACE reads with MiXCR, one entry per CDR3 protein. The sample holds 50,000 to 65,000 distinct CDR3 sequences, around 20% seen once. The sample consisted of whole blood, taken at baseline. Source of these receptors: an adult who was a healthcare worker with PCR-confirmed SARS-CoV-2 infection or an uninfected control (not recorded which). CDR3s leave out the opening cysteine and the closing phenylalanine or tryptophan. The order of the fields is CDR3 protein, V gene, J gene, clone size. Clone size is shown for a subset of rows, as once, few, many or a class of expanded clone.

ASSLGQGRPEAF	TRBV5-1	TRBJ1-1	.
AGRASAEDTQY	TRBV6-1	TRBJ2-3	few
ASSPSAAGARGANVLT	TRBV5-6	TRBJ2-6	.
ASSQGASSYNEQF	TRBV4-1	TRBJ2-1	.
ASSQDPPSHGAGRVYEQY	TRBV4-2	TRBJ2-7	.
ASSFTRNLNTEAF	TRBV7-9	TRBJ1-1	.
ASSYFSGTNYGYT	TRBV6-6	TRBJ1-2	.
ASSSASGGFYEQY	TRBV6-5	TRBJ2-7	many
ASSLPRRQVSSYEQY	TRBV7-8	TRBJ2-7	few
ASGTSDSYEQY	TRBV5-6	TRBJ2-7	few
ASNPTGGLGDTQY	TRBV6-1	TRBJ2-3	.
ASSPSGTGGVKQY	TRBV28	TRBJ2-7	few
ASQAANTGELF	TRBV3-1	TRBJ2-2	.
ASSSGGQGANEQF	TRBV7-2	TRBJ2-1	few
ASSRGQQDTTGELF	TRBV7-9	TRBJ2-2	.
ASSELGTGAYEQY	TRBV2	TRBJ2-7	many
ASADRPLYGYT	TRBV27	TRBJ1-2	many
ASSPGTSAYEQY	TRBV11-2	TRBJ2-7	.
ASSSQAGNYGYT	TRBV6-2/TRBV6-3	TRBJ1-2	.
ASWNGGGYT	TRBV19	TRBJ1-2	few
ASSPPLGGRTDTQY	TRBV7-9	TRBJ2-3	few
ASSQDSQGAFEQY	TRBV4-3	TRBJ2-7	.
ASKGPQGHEQY	TRBV25-1	TRBJ2-7	many
ASSLHEYTEAF	TRBV18	TRBJ1-1	few
STSKRGDEQF	TRBV29-1	TRBJ2-1	.
ASSLTGADTGELF	TRBV11-2	TRBJ2-2	.
ASSHMTGTGVTGNTIY	TRBV7-2	TRBJ1-3	.
ASRASSYEQY	TRBV10-2	TRBJ2-7	.
ASSHGGESETQY	TRBV14	TRBJ2-5	.
ASRRNDGANVLT	TRBV6-1	TRBJ2-6	few
SVVTVDSSYEQY	TRBV29-1	TRBJ2-7	.
ASSRAGGTNTGELF	TRBV18	TRBJ2-2	few
ASSPTSGSGETQY	TRBV6-5	TRBJ2-5	few
ASRATGAYNSPLH	TRBV6-6	TRBJ1-6	.
SVVEVQETQY	TRBV29-1	TRBJ2-5	few
ASSLGQSSYEQY	TRBV5-6	TRBJ2-7	.
ASSFPGSSYEQY	TRBV11-2	TRBJ2-7	few
ASSLSGVFTEAF	TRBV7-8	TRBJ1-1	many
ASSQGNSYGYT	TRBV4-2	TRBJ1-2	few